This T cell receptor beta chain came from a study of T cells after yellow fever vaccination. In the study overall: Where fractions had low cell numbers, libraries were prepared from them with the SMART-Seq v4 Ultra Low Input RNA kit.

Note on this clonotype: Its matching antigen is unknown.

The CDR3 is 14 residues long. Between the trimmed V and J ends, which lost 4 bases and 4 bases, there was a span of 14 bases. Germline assignment: CDR1 SGHNT and CDR2 YYREEE (reference sequence). Study-level findings and limits: FACS-sorted repertoires could contain abundant clonotypes contaminating from the bulk population. The booster saw the reappearance of most primary-vaccination clones (around 96% CD4, 70% to 90% CD8).

For TCR, cDNA came from 5'RACE template switching, which added a universal primer site and UMIs. From the 5' RACE reads, TCRdb called clonotypes with MiXCR, one entry per CDR3 protein. This sample has 250,000 to 350,000 distinct CDR3 sequences; 3.5% to 4.5% occur once, and the top ten carry roughly 19%. This clonotype originated in a man in his late teens or twenties who received the YFV17D yellow fever vaccine. V usage is TRBV5-4 and J usage is TRBJ2-5; possibly TRBD2 for D (5 bases). The starting material was PBMCs, obtained 15 days after the yellow fever booster vaccination. For the CDR3, the DNA is TGTGCCAGCAGCCTGGACCTAGCAGGAGAGACCCAGTACTTC. This encodes CASSLDLAGETQYF.